This is a list of T cell receptor beta chains from one sample in a study of neoadjuvant anti-PD-1 for oral cavity cancer. This table comes from immunoSEQ multiplex PCR, and its TCRdb copy is limited to in-frame clones, with some not included. The sample records just over 14,000 clones, roughly 74% being singletons. The specimen was PBMCs, collected before nivolumab (anti-PD-1) treatment. The origin of the receptors is a person aged 35 to 85 with oral cavity squamous cell carcinoma. The CDR3 runs from the conserved cysteine through the conserved F or W. The D gene is left open where the match is weak. Part of the rows lack a size; the others show once, few, many or a class for expanded clones.

abundance: -; j_gene: TRBJ1-4; v_gene: TRBV1; d_gene: -; CDR3nt: TGCACCAGCAGCCAAGAGGAGGGTTCGCCCACCTTTAATGAAAAACTGTTTTTT; CDR3aa: CTSSQEEGSPTFNEKLFF
abundance: -; j_gene: TRBJ2-4; v_gene: TRBV5-1; d_gene: TRBD2; CDR3nt: TGCGCCAGCAGCTTGGTCTTCCGGGGGGGTAAAAACATTCAGTACTTC; CDR3aa: CASSLVFRGGKNIQYF
abundance: -; j_gene: TRBJ1-2; v_gene: TRBV5-1; d_gene: -; CDR3nt: TGCGCCAGCAGCCACTACACAGGGACTAATGGCTACACCTTC; CDR3aa: CASSHYTGTNGYTF
abundance: -; j_gene: TRBJ1-3; v_gene: TRBV10-3; d_gene: -; CDR3nt: TGTGCCATCACCGAGGACAAATCTGGAAACACCATATATTTT; CDR3aa: CAITEDKSGNTIYF
abundance: -; j_gene: TRBJ1-5; v_gene: TRBV7-2; d_gene: -; CDR3nt: TGTGCCAGCAGCTCCACACGGAATCAGCCCCAGCATTTT; CDR3aa: CASSSTRNQPQHF
abundance: few; j_gene: TRBJ1-2; v_gene: TRBV5-1; d_gene: TRBD1; CDR3nt: TGCGCCAGCAGCTTCGACGGACAGGGGGATGGCTACACCTTC; CDR3aa: CASSFDGQGDGYTF
abundance: -; j_gene: TRBJ2-7; v_gene: TRBV4-1; d_gene: TRBD1; CDR3nt: TGCGCCAGCAGCCAGGCGCCGGGACAGGGGGCCTACGAGCAGTACTTC; CDR3aa: CASSQAPGQGAYEQYF
abundance: -; j_gene: TRBJ1-3; v_gene: TRBV5-1; d_gene: -; CDR3nt: TGCGCCAGCAGCTTGGCCGGGGTGGGAAACACCATATATTTT; CDR3aa: CASSLAGVGNTIYF
abundance: few; j_gene: TRBJ2-5; v_gene: TRBV5-1; d_gene: -; CDR3nt: TGCGCCAGCAGCCTCGGACAGTTCCAAGAGACCCAGTACTTC; CDR3aa: CASSLGQFQETQYF
abundance: -; j_gene: TRBJ1-2; v_gene: TRBV30; d_gene: -; CDR3nt: TGTGCCTGGAGTGTTCTCAACGGGGGGAATAACTATGGCTACACCTTC; CDR3aa: CAWSVLNGGNNYGYTF
abundance: -; j_gene: TRBJ2-7; v_gene: TRBV27; d_gene: -; CDR3nt: TGTGCCAGCAGTTTAGTAGGTCTCTACGAGCAGTACTTC; CDR3aa: CASSLVGLYEQYF
abundance: -; j_gene: TRBJ2-7; v_gene: TRBV6-6; d_gene: -; CDR3nt: TGTGCCAGCAGTTACTCGTTCAACAGGAAACTCTACGAGCAGTACTTC; CDR3aa: CASSYSFNRKLYEQYF
abundance: -; j_gene: TRBJ1-2; v_gene: TRBV30; d_gene: TRBD1; CDR3nt: TGTGCCTGGAGTGGTCTGGTCGGAACGGCAGGGGGCCATGGCTACACCTTC; CDR3aa: CAWSGLVGTAGGHGYTF
abundance: once; j_gene: TRBJ2-3; v_gene: TRBV6-1; d_gene: -; CDR3nt: TGTGCCAGCAGTGAAGCGCATCAAACTTCCCTACTTGGTGCAGATACGCAGTATTTT; CDR3aa: CASSEAHQTSLLGADTQYF
abundance: -; j_gene: TRBJ2-7; v_gene: TRBV5-1; d_gene: -; CDR3nt: TGCGCCAGCAGCTTGAAGGGGATAGGGACGGATTCCTACGAGCAGTACTTC; CDR3aa: CASSLKGIGTDSYEQYF
abundance: -; j_gene: TRBJ1-2; v_gene: TRBV11-1; d_gene: TRBD1; CDR3nt: TGTGCCAGCAGCTTATCGACAGGGACCGGTGGCTACACCTTC; CDR3aa: CASSLSTGTGGYTF
abundance: -; j_gene: TRBJ1-4; v_gene: TRBV28; d_gene: -; CDR3nt: TGTGCCAGCAGTTTACAGCTGGCGGGACATAATGAAAAACTGTTTTTT; CDR3aa: CASSLQLAGHNEKLFF
abundance: -; j_gene: TRBJ1-5; v_gene: TRBV9; d_gene: -; CDR3nt: TGTGCCAGCAGCCCCGGTGACACGGGACGGGGCAATCAGCCCCAGCATTTT; CDR3aa: CASSPGDTGRGNQPQHF
abundance: -; j_gene: TRBJ2-1; v_gene: TRBV7-3; d_gene: TRBD2; CDR3nt: TGTGCCAGCAGCTCCTGGGCTAGCGGGAGTGAGCAGTTCTTC; CDR3aa: CASSSWASGSEQFF
abundance: few; j_gene: TRBJ2-7; v_gene: TRBV11-2; d_gene: TRBD2; CDR3nt: TGTGCCAGCAGCTTAGTTGCGGGAGCCCACGAGCAGTACTTC; CDR3aa: CASSLVAGAHEQYF
abundance: -; j_gene: TRBJ1-1; v_gene: TRBV6-1; d_gene: TRBD1; CDR3nt: TGTGCCAGCGAACTAGGACAGGGGGTTGCTGAAGCTTTCTTT; CDR3aa: CASELGQGVAEAFF
abundance: -; j_gene: TRBJ2-1; v_gene: TRBV27; d_gene: -; CDR3nt: TGTGCCAGCAGTTTAAACAGATACAATGAGCAGTTCTTC; CDR3aa: CASSLNRYNEQFF
abundance: -; j_gene: TRBJ1-5; v_gene: TRBV6-5; d_gene: -; CDR3nt: TGTGCCAGCGGGTCAGGGTGGGCGCATCAGCCCCAGCATTTT; CDR3aa: CASGSGWAHQPQHF
abundance: few; j_gene: TRBJ2-7; v_gene: TRBV28; d_gene: TRBD2; CDR3nt: TGTGCCAGCAGTTTGTACGGACTAGCGGGAGGGACCTACGAGCAGTACTTC; CDR3aa: CASSLYGLAGGTYEQYF